Shown below are 27 T cell receptor beta chains from a single sample sequenced in a study of HIV-infected patients and healthy controls (dated 2014 in TCRdb). Libraries were built with 5' RACE. Instrument used: Illumina MiSeq. SuperScript III was used to reverse transcribe 500 ng RNA with primers targeting the alpha and beta constant regions. Separate libraries for the alpha and beta chains were generated through chain-specific third strand synthesis that incorporated multiplexing indices. TCRdb applied fastp at Q25 and MiXCR to the public reads, then kept only in-frame beta chains. All rows with the same CDR3 protein become a single entry with the most common DNA and genes. For this sample there are 4,000 to 5,500 distinct CDR3 sequences; around 5.5% appear just once. The leading ten clones occupy 33% of the sample. After antiretroviral therapy began, follow-up blood was collected from HIV-infected patients roughly three months, about 14 weeks, later. Whole blood was used without cell fractionation, so all unsorted peripheral T cells were reflected in the repertoire.

Here the sequenced sample was blood, taken during antiretroviral therapy. The receptors originated from an adult with HIV infection.

This clonotype was detected many times. The chain recombines TRBV27 with TRBJ2-2, with D perhaps matching TRBD2 (5 bases). The CDR3 covers 14 residues. Per germline, CDR1 MNHEY and CDR2 SMNVEV (reference sequence). Trimming removed 7 bases at V and 2 bases at J, with 11 bases between. CDR3 DNA: TGTGCCAGCAAGCCGGGGTTCAACACCGGGGAGCTGTTTTTT. Protein product: CASKPGFNTGELFF.

This chain links TRBV11-2 with TRBJ2-7, with 7 bases matching TRBD1. CDR3 length equals 14 residues. Per the germline V gene, CDR1 is SGHAT and CDR2 is FQNNGV. Trimming removed 5 bases from V and 2 bases from J; junction bases left unmatched: 6. The chain's CDR3 is CASSPLTGPYEQYF. The CDR3, as DNA: TGTGCCAGCAGCCCTCTGACAGGGCCCTACGAGCAGTACTTC.

This clonotype is labeled medium-sized. This sequence joins TRBV29-1 and TRBJ2-1, with D uncertain. Trimming removed 4 bases at V and 5 bases at J, with 6 bases between. This CDR3 has 11 amino acids. Germline V gene data show CDR1 as SQVTM and CDR2 as ANQGSEA. CDR3 amino acids: CSVGHNNEQFF. The CDR3 nucleotides read TGCAGCGTTGGACATAACAATGAGCAGTTCTTC.

V is TRBV29-1 and J is TRBJ1-1; 7 nucleotides agree with TRBD1. The CDR3 is 12 amino acids. J gave up 7 bases and V 7 bases, and 9 bases lay outside the gene matches. Germline assignment: CDR1 SQVTM and CDR2 ANQGSEA. CDR3 bases: TGCAGCGCTGAGGGGGACAGCCTTGAAGCTTTCTTT. Encoded protein: CSAEGDSLEAFF. Drawing the rest from reference TRBV29-1 and TRBJ1-1, the complete variable domain is SAVISQKPSRDICQRGTSLTIQCQVDSQVTMMFWYRQQPGQSLTLIATANQGSEATYESGFVIDKFPISRPNLTFSTLTVSNMSPEDSSIYLCSAEGDSLEAFFGQGTRLTVV.

This clonotype is labeled medium-sized. The chain employs TRBV7-2 and TRBJ2-3; the D is unclear. Trimming stripped 2 bases from V and 5 bases from J, with 11 bases between. Germline V lookup: CDR1 SGHTA, CDR2 FQGNSA. This CDR3 spans 14 amino acids. The CDR3 is CASSLSSVQDTQYF. As DNA, the CDR3 is TGTGCCAGCAGCTTATCTTCCGTACAAGATACGCAGTATTTT.

Sample share makes this clonotype medium-sized. The chain employs TRBV18 and TRBJ2-1; D unclear. The CDR3 covers 13 residues. The germline CDR1 and CDR2 sequences are KGHSH and LQKENI. V gave up 2 bases and J gave up 5 bases, with 7 bases separating them. The CDR3 DNA follows: TGTGCCAGCTCACCAGGGCAGAACAATGAGCAGTTCTTC. This translates into CASSPGQNNEQFF.

This clonotype was recorded at least ten times. The V and J genes are TRBV3-1 and TRBJ2-1; D is undetermined. Germline CDR1 LGHDT, CDR2 YNNKEL (reference sequence). The CDR3 has 13 residues. V lost 6 bases to trimming and J lost 4 bases, with 10 bases between them. The CDR3 bases are TGTGCCAGCAGATCCCAGGAGTACAATGAGCAGTTCTTC. The encoded protein is CASRSQEYNEQFF.

This clonotype rates as medium-sized. The genes are TRBV3-1 and TRBJ1-1; TRBD1 might be the D (5 bases). Trimming shortened V by 1 base and J by 11 bases, and 17 bases separated the two germline ends. This CDR3 is 14 amino acids long. CDR1 LGHDT and CDR2 YNNKEL come from the germline V gene (reference sequence). The CDR3 protein is CASSQGESGFTAFF. The CDR3 DNA sequence: TGTGCCAGCAGCCAAGGTGAATCAGGGTTTACGGCTTTCTTT.

The chain joins TRBV20-1 to TRBJ2-3; 8 positions match TRBD2. There are 15 residues in the CDR3. Germline V gene data show CDR1 as DFQATT and CDR2 as SNEGSKA (reference sequence). V shed 6 bases, J shed 1 base, and the junction held 9 bases outside the gene matches. The chain's CDR3 is CSAPGGAGGTDTQYF. The CDR3, as DNA: TGCAGTGCCCCCGGGGGAGCGGGAGGCACAGATACGCAGTATTTT.

By share, this clonotype counts as medium-sized. The rearrangement uses TRBV14 and TRBJ2-3, with D maybe TRBD2 (6 bases). Trimming took 2 bases from V and 3 from J, leaving 12 bases between them. Germline lookup yields CDR1 SGHDN and CDR2 FVKESK. The CDR3 sequence is 15 residues long. In nucleotides, the CDR3 is TGTGCCAGCAGCCAATGGCAGGCGGGGACAGATACGCAGTATTTT. It encodes CASSQWQAGTDTQYF.

The J gene is TRBJ2-3, the V gene TRBV7-9; weak D call: TRBD1 (6 bases). Germline loops: CDR1 SEHNR, CDR2 FQNEAQ (reference sequence). V was pared by 5 bases and J by 6 bases, with 18 bases between. This CDR3 spans 15 amino acids. This chain's CDR3 is CASSRSGVHGDTQYF. The CDR3 DNA sequence: TGTGCCAGCAGCCGCTCAGGGGTCCACGGGGATACGCAGTATTTT.

This clonotype was detected ten times or more. This CDR3 reads CASSLLGGEEKLFF. The CDR3 DNA sequence: TGTGCCAGCAGCTTGTTAGGGGGTGAAGAAAAACTGTTTTTT. The chain couples TRBV5-6 to TRBJ1-4; possible D gene TRBD1, 6 bases. The germline V and J ends were trimmed by 1 base and 8 bases, with 12 bases remaining between them. CDR3 length equals 14 residues. CDR1 and CDR2 from the germline V gene are SGHDT and YYEEEE.

This clonotype came up a few times. J is TRBJ2-4 and V is TRBV5-1; the match to TRBD1 covers 10 bases. CDR3 length: 16 amino acids. The V gene end was trimmed by 5 bases and the J gene end by 7 bases; junction bases not matched to a gene: 12. Looked up from germline, CDR1 is SGHRS and CDR2 is YFSETQ. DNA of the CDR3: TGCGCCAGCAGGGCCGGGACAGGGGCCCCGGGGAACATTCAGTACTTC. This sequence encodes CASRAGTGAPGNIQYF. The full variable domain, completed using reference TRBV5-1 and TRBJ2-4, is KAGVTQTPRYLIKTRGQQVTLSCSPISGHRSVSWYQQTPGQGLQFLFEYFSETQRNKGNFPGRFSGRQFSNSRSEMNVSTLELGDSALYLCASRAGTGAPGNIQYFGAGTRLSVL.

This clonotype was seen at least ten times. The chain uses TRBV3-1 and TRBJ2-3, with 15 bases identical to TRBD2. This CDR3 is 19 amino acids long. The trim removed 5 bases at V and 3 bases at J, leaving 12 bases unmatched. Germline loops: CDR1 LGHDT, CDR2 YNNKEL (reference sequence). The CDR3 region has the DNA TGTGCCAGCAGCTCATGGACCCCCGGGACTAGCGGGAGGACAGATACGCAGTATTTT. It translates to CASSSWTPGTSGRTDTQYF.

V usage is TRBV7-2 and J usage is TRBJ2-7; TRBD2 aligns across 12 bases. This CDR3 contains 18 residues. CDR1 and CDR2 from the germline V gene are SGHTA and FQGNSA. The ends lost 5 bases at V and 3 bases at J; junction bases unmatched: 14. CDR3 protein: CASSPPSTSGGYDYEQYF. The DNA of the CDR3 is TGTGCCAGCAGCCCCCCTTCGACTAGCGGGGGCTATGACTACGAGCAGTACTTC.

By sample fraction, this clonotype is medium-sized. The gene calls are TRBV6-6 and TRBJ1-5; no reliable D call. From germline, CDR1 is MNHNY and CDR2 SVGAGI (reference sequence). CDR3 length: 13 amino acids. V was pared by 8 bases and J by 0 bases, with 8 bases between. This chain's CDR3 is CASSSYSNQPQHF. The CDR3 coding sequence is TGTGCCAGCTCTTCTTATAGCAATCAGCCCCAGCATTTT.

J is TRBJ2-7 and V is TRBV27; 9 nucleotides align to TRBD1. The V and J ends lost 9 bases and 7 bases, in that order; junction bases with no gene match: 13. Germline-derived CDR1 and CDR2 are MNHEY and SMNVEV (reference sequence). The CDR3 length is 14 residues. CDR3: CASFPRDREGEQYF. In DNA form, the CDR3 reads TGTGCCAGTTTCCCACGGGACAGGGAGGGAGAGCAGTACTTC.

The J gene is TRBJ2-1, the V gene TRBV29-1; 10 bases line up with TRBD1. CDR1 SQVTM and CDR2 ANQGSEA come from the germline V gene. This CDR3 has 15 amino acids. V shed 3 bases, J shed 4 bases, and the junction held 6 bases outside the gene matches. The CDR3 DNA reads as TGCAGCGTTGAGGCTGACAGGGGGCTTTACAATGAGCAGTTCTTC. Encoded protein: CSVEADRGLYNEQFF.

This clonotype has ten or more counts. The V call is TRBV12-3 or TRBV12-4, the J call TRBJ2-3, with D unresolved. The CDR3 is made up of 15 amino acids. The V and J ends lost 5 bases and 4 bases respectively, with 16 bases between them. The CDR3 reads CASSEDQSRADTQYF. CDR3 bases: TGTGCCAGCAGTGAGGACCAATCTCGGGCAGATACGCAGTATTTT.

Judged by abundance, this clonotype is medium-sized (0.01 to 0.1%). The V call is TRBV7-2, the J call TRBJ2-3, with D unresolved. The germline V gene encodes CDR1 SGHTA and CDR2 FQGNSA. Trimming cost V 3 bases and J 1 base, with 14 bases left between them. The CDR3 extends over 16 amino acids. Here the CDR3 reads CASSLGKTPGTDTQYF. CDR3 nucleotides: TGTGCCAGCAGCTTGGGGAAGACCCCGGGCACAGATACGCAGTATTTT.

By share, this clonotype ranks as medium-sized (0.01 to 0.1%). The chain recombines TRBV13 with TRBJ2-3; 7 bases match TRBD1. This CDR3 region has 16 residues. Trimming removed 5 bases from V and 1 base from J; junction bases left unmatched: 9. CDR1 PRHDT and CDR2 FYEKMQ come from the germline V gene (reference sequence). CDR3 sequence (DNA): TGTGCCAGCAGCCCTGTGGACAGGCGGCGCACAGATACGCAGTATTTT. This sequence encodes CASSPVDRRRTDTQYF.

This clonotype was picked up a small number of times. The DNA for the CDR3 is TGTGCCAGCAGCCTCACGAGGAATGAAAAACTGTTTTTT. It yields the protein CASSLTRNEKLFF. This chain connects TRBV7-6 to TRBJ1-4, with no clear D. V was pared by 5 bases and J by 5 bases, with 9 bases between. Germline V gives CDR1 SGHVS, CDR2 FNYEAQ. The CDR3 has 13 amino acids. Full variable domain (outside the CDR3, taken from reference TRBV7-6 and TRBJ1-4): GAGVSQSPRYKVTKRGQDVALRCDPISGHVSLYWYRQALGQGPEFLTYFNYEAQQDKSGLPNDRFSAERPEGSISTLTIQRTEQRDSAMYRCASSLTRNEKLFFGSGTQLSVL.

This clonotype ranks as medium-sized (0.01 to 0.1%). This chain uses TRBV7-8 with TRBJ1-5, with D uncertain. CDR1 is SGHVS, CDR2 FQNEAQ, per germline. V lost 10 bases to trimming and J lost 0 bases, with 13 bases between them. CDR3 size: 14 residues. The CDR3 is CATGGLGSNQPQHF. For the CDR3, the DNA is TGTGCCACCGGAGGGCTCGGTAGCAATCAGCCCCAGCATTTT.

The chain employs TRBV28 and TRBJ2-2; D not resolved. The CDR3 consists of 13 residues. Germline V gene sequence: CDR1 MDHEN, CDR2 SYDVKM. V lost 4 bases to trimming and J lost 1 base, with 4 bases between them. The CDR3 region is CASSSGNTGELFF. The CDR3 coding sequence is TGTGCCAGCAGTTCAGGGAACACCGGGGAGCTGTTTTTT.

This clonotype is labeled medium-sized (0.01 to 0.1%). The chain employs TRBV7-9 and TRBJ1-1, with D possibly being TRBD1 (5 bases). V lost 7 bases to trimming and J lost 5 bases, with 20 bases between them. The CDR3 is made up of 15 amino acids. CDR1 is SEHNR, CDR2 FQNEAQ, per germline (reference sequence). CDR3 in DNA: TGTGCCAGCACTTCCAATGCGCGGGGGAATACTGAAGCTTTCTTT. It is translated as CASTSNARGNTEAFF.

In its sample, this clonotype is medium-sized. The rearrangement joins TRBV28 to TRBJ1-5, with D perhaps TRBD1 (5 bases). The CDR3 totals 16 residues. CDR1 MDHEN and CDR2 SYDVKM come from the germline V gene. The V and J ends lost 4 bases and 3 bases respectively, with 16 bases between them. In nucleotides, the CDR3 is TGTGCCAGCAGTTCCCTTTCGGGGGACTCCAATCAGCCCCAGCATTTT. Protein sequence: CASSSLSGDSNQPQHF.

The table lists this clonotype with many counts. The J gene is TRBJ2-5, the V gene TRBV19; 7 nucleotides match TRBD2. The J segment lost 5 bases and the V segment lost 5 bases, leaving 8 bases of the junction unmatched. Germline V gene sequence: CDR1 LNHDA, CDR2 SQIVND (reference sequence). This CDR3 has 14 amino acids. DNA for the CDR3: TGTGCCAGTAGTCAGACTAGCCATCACGAGACCCAGTACTTC. As protein: CASSQTSHHETQYF.